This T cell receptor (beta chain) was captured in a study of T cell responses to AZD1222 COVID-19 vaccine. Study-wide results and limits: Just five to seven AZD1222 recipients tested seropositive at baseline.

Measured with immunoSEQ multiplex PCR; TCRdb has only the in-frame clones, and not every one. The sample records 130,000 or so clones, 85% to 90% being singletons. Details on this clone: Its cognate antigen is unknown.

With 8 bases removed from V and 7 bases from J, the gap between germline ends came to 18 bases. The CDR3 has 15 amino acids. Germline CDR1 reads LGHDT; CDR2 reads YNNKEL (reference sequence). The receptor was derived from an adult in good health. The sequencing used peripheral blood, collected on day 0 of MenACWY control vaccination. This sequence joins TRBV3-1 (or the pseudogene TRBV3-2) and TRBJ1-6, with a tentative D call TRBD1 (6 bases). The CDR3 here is CASQPRGQRNSPLHF. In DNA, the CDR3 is TGTGCCAGCCAACCCCGGGGGCAGCGCAATTCACCCCTCCACTTT.